Presented here are 14 T cell receptor beta chains from one specimen sequenced in a study of blood T cell repertoires in COVID-19. Profiled with immunoSEQ multiplex PCR; TCRdb holds only in-frame clones, not every one. The sample lists roughly 72,000 clones, about 80% occurring once. The source material was peripheral blood. The receptors come from a man between 65 and 80 years old who had recovered from COVID-19.

This sequence joins TRBV5-1 and TRBJ1-2; 8 nucleotides line up with TRBD1. J lost 5 bases, V lost 0 bases, and 6 bases had no gene match. The germline CDR1 and CDR2 sequences are SGHRS and YFSETQ. The CDR3 loop spans 15 amino acids. The CDR3, as DNA: TGCGCCAGCAGCTTGGCCAGGGACAGGCCTTATGGCTACACCTTC. This translates into CASSLARDRPYGYTF.

The sample holds many counts of this clone. V and J are TRBV7-8 and TRBJ2-4, with D hard to call. V was pared by 6 bases and J by 3 bases, with 18 bases between. The CDR3 contains 16 residues. Germline V CDR1 and CDR2: SGHVS, FQNEAQ. The CDR3 region is CASSAPTRFGKNIQYF. The CDR3 region has the DNA TGTGCCAGCAGTGCCCCAACGAGGTTTGGCAAAAACATTCAGTACTTC.

This clone is a singleton in its sample. J is TRBJ2-7 and V is TRBV6-6; TRBD1 matches at 9 bases. CDR1 and CDR2 from the germline V gene are MNHNY and SVGAGI (reference sequence). V was clipped by 5 bases and J by 3 bases; unmatched bases: 14. The CDR3 has 17 residues. The CDR3 DNA is TGTGCCAGCAGTCGATATTCCGGGACAGGGATCGGCTACGAGCAGTACTTC. Protein product: CASSRYSGTGIGYEQYF.

The genes are TRBV5-1 and TRBJ2-1, with 10 bases identical to TRBD2. This CDR3 is built from 17 residues. The J segment lost 8 bases and the V segment lost 0 bases, leaving 11 bases of the junction unmatched. In germline, CDR1 is SGHRS, CDR2 YFSETQ. The CDR3 sequence: CASSLAYKSGGADEQFF. The CDR3 region has the DNA TGCGCCAGCAGCTTGGCCTATAAAAGCGGGGGGGCAGATGAGCAGTTCTTC.

The J gene is TRBJ2-3, the V gene TRBV28; 9 bases match TRBD2. The CDR3 runs to 15 residues. Germline V lookup: CDR1 MDHEN, CDR2 SYDVKM. V trimming: 3 bases; J trimming: 3 bases; junction bases outside the gene matches: 4. CDR3 sequence: CASSFPTSGTDTQYF. The CDR3 nucleotides read TGTGCCAGCAGTTTCCCCACTAGCGGGACAGATACGCAGTATTTT.

The CDR3 DNA is TGCAGTGCCCCGTCCACCGGGGAGCTGTTTTTT. Translated: CSAPSTGELFF. The chain links TRBV20-1 to TRBJ2-2; D unresolved. The CDR3 sequence is 11 residues long. Trimming stripped 6 bases from V and 4 bases from J, with 6 bases between. Germline values: CDR1 DFQATT, CDR2 SNEGSKA (reference sequence).

The chain has TRBV5-4 and TRBJ1-2; TRBD1 matches at 7 bases. CDR1 is SGHNT and CDR2 is YYREEE in the germline V gene (reference sequence). The CDR3 totals 16 residues. J gave up 8 bases and V 1 base, and 14 bases lay outside the gene matches. The CDR3 DNA follows: TGTGCCAGCAGCTTGACAGTGGCCAGGGGGGAAGAGGGCTACACCTTC. Translating gives CASSLTVARGEEGYTF.

The chain uses TRBV28 and TRBJ1-5; 10 bases map to TRBD1. This CDR3 region has 15 residues. The germline V gene has CDR1 MDHEN and CDR2 SYDVKM. J lost 6 bases, V lost 8 bases, and 10 bases had no gene match. This CDR3 reads CASGRDRGNRQPQHF. The CDR3 DNA sequence: TGTGCCAGCGGGAGGGACAGGGGAAATCGTCAGCCCCAGCATTTT.

The chain links TRBV10-3 to TRBJ1-6; 8 nucleotides align to TRBD1. V was clipped by 5 bases and J by 5 bases; unmatched bases: 8. Germline values: CDR1 ENHRY, CDR2 SYGVKD. This CDR3 is 16 amino acids long. CDR3 in DNA: TGTGCCATCAGTCCTCGAGGGGGACAGGATAATTCACCCCTCCACTTT. Translation: CAISPRGGQDNSPLHF.

The chain combines TRBV5-6 with TRBJ2-5; weak D call: TRBD2 (5 bases). Trimming cost V 0 bases and J 7 bases, with 16 bases left between them. Germline CDR1 reads SGHDT; CDR2 reads YYEEEE. This CDR3 is 15 amino acids long. This chain's CDR3 is CASSLDLKHGGTQYF. The CDR3 DNA follows: TGTGCCAGCAGCTTGGATCTCAAACACGGAGGGACCCAGTACTTC.

The V and J genes are TRBV5-5 and TRBJ2-3, with TRBD2 as a possible D gene (6 bases). The CDR3 is 17 residues long. V lost 0 bases and J 4 bases, leaving 18 bases between the germline ends. Germline V gene sequence: CDR1 SGHKS, CDR2 YYEKEE (reference sequence). The CDR3, as DNA: TGTGCCAGCAGCTTGGTGCTTGCGGGGAATTGGGCAGATACGCAGTATTTT. Translation: CASSLVLAGNWADTQYF.

This clone was seen only a few times. The genes are TRBV5-4 and TRBJ1-2, with TRBD1 matching over 12 bases. Germline V gene lookup returns CDR1 SGHNT and CDR2 YYREEE (reference sequence). V dropped 4 bases and J dropped 4; count of bases not matched to a gene: 11. CDR3 length: 17 residues. The CDR3 DNA sequence: TGTGCCAGCAGCGTCCCGGGACAGGGGGCGCGGGGCTATGGCTACACCTTC. Protein product: CASSVPGQGARGYGYTF.

This chain uses TRBV27 with TRBJ1-4; D is unresolved. From germline, CDR1 is MNHEY and CDR2 SMNVEV (reference sequence). V lost 0 bases, J lost 7 bases, and 12 bases lay in between. The CDR3 runs to 15 residues. The CDR3 here is CASSLSRDGGEKLFF. The CDR3 DNA is TGTGCCAGCAGTTTATCCCGGGATGGCGGTGAAAAACTGTTTTTT. The entire variable domain, with the rest obtained from reference TRBV27 and TRBJ1-4, is as follows: EAQVTQNPRYLITVTGKKLTVTCSQNMNHEYMSWYRQDPGLGLRQIYYSMNVEVTDKGDVPEGYKVSRKEKRNFPLILESPSPNQTSLYFCASSLSRDGGEKLFFGSGTQLSVL.

This clone has a single count. This chain connects TRBV18 to TRBJ2-5; D might be TRBD2 (5 bases). The CDR3 is 14 residues long. Trimming took off 3 bases at V and 0 bases at J, with 8 bases between the two ends. CDR1 is KGHSH and CDR2 is LQKENI in the germline V gene. The CDR3 spells CASSPGLDQETQYF. CDR3 bases: TGTGCCAGCTCACCTGGACTCGACCAAGAGACCCAGTACTTC.